The 18 T cell receptor beta chains below all came from one sample that was sequenced in a study of identical twins. Via MiXCR, TCRdb re-called the 5' RACE reads, giving one row per CDR3 protein. The data show 470,000 or so distinct CDR3 sequences, with approximately 24% seen just once and about 2.7% held by the top ten. This same sample was also part of a study on T cells expressing NK-cell markers.

Sequencing was performed on CD4+ T cells sorted from blood. All receptors come from a young woman in good health.

This clonotype was seen a few times. The CDR3, as DNA: TGCAGTGCTAGAGATGGCCGGAACTTTGAAGAGACCCAGTACTTC. This sequence encodes CSARDGRNFEETQYF. The chain links TRBV20-1 to TRBJ2-5; D gene unclear. V dropped 0 bases and J dropped 3 bases, with 14 bases sitting between them. Germline CDR1 DFQATT, CDR2 SNEGSKA (reference sequence). CDR3 length equals 15 residues.

V and J are TRBV9 and TRBJ2-1; 10 positions match TRBD2. The V gene's germline CDR1 is SGDLS and CDR2 YYNGEE. CDR3 length equals 15 residues. After removal of 1 base from V and 6 bases from J, the junction contained 4 bases not matched to a gene. For the CDR3, the DNA is TGTGCCAGCAGCGTAAGCGGGGGGGCGAGCAATGAGCAGTTCTTC. Amino acids: CASSVSGGASNEQFF.

The genes are TRBV5-1 and TRBJ2-4; 9 positions match TRBD1. Germline V lookup: CDR1 SGHRS, CDR2 YFSETQ. This CDR3 contains 14 residues. Trimming cost V 5 bases and J 6 bases; bases outside gene matches: 6. CDR3 amino acids: CASREGQGTNIQYF. In DNA form, the CDR3 reads TGCGCCAGCAGGGAAGGACAGGGGACAAACATTCAGTACTTC.

This clonotype was picked up a small number of times. The CDR3 region has the DNA TGTGCCAGCAGCTCTAGCGGGGGGGGGAAAAATGAGCAGTTCTTC. The encoded protein is CASSSSGGGKNEQFF. This chain links TRBV7-9 with TRBJ2-1; 12 bases match TRBD2. J lost 7 bases, V lost 4 bases, and 5 bases had no gene match. Germline V gene data show CDR1 as SEHNR and CDR2 as FQNEAQ (reference sequence). This CDR3 has 15 residues. Variable domain in full (rest from reference TRBV7-9 and TRBJ2-1): DTGVSQNPRHKITKRGQNVTFRCDPISEHNRLYWYRQTLGQGPEFLTYFQNEAQLEKSRLLSDRFSAERPKGSFSTLEIQRTEQGDSAMYLCASSSSGGGKNEQFFGPGTRLTVL.

This clonotype occurred once. V gene TRBV30 combines with J gene TRBJ2-4; TRBD1 aligns across 7 bases. Germline V gene sequence: CDR1 GTSNPN, CDR2 SVGIG (reference sequence). Trimming cost V 5 bases and J 0 bases; bases outside gene matches: 10. The CDR3 has 16 amino acids. The CDR3 DNA is TGTGCCTGGCGCTTAGGGGACAGCAAAGCCAAAAACATTCAGTACTTC. Residues: CAWRLGDSKAKNIQYF.

A few counts support this clonotype. The gene calls are TRBV10-2 and TRBJ2-3; 8 bases match TRBD2. CDR3 length: 16 residues. The germline V gene has CDR1 WSHSY and CDR2 SAAADI. After removal of 0 bases from V and 1 base from J, the junction contained 3 bases not matched to a gene. The CDR3 sequence: CASSESGSGGTDTQYF. CDR3 sequence (DNA): TGCGCCAGCAGTGAGTCGGGTAGCGGGGGCACAGATACGCAGTATTTT.

This clonotype was observed many times. This sequence joins TRBV6-5 and TRBJ2-1; TRBD1 matches at 7 bases. The CDR3 is 15 residues long. V was clipped by 2 bases and J by 5 bases; unmatched bases: 6. Germline CDR1 is MNHEY and CDR2 is SVGAGI. The CDR3 DNA is TGTGCCAGCAGTTACGGCGGACAGGCCCACAATGAGCAGTTCTTC. It translates to CASSYGGQAHNEQFF.

This sequence joins TRBV29-1 and TRBJ2-1, with 9 bases identical to TRBD2. The germline CDR1 and CDR2 sequences are SQVTM and ANQGSEA. V was clipped by 6 bases and J by 6 bases; unmatched bases: 15. The CDR3 extends over 16 amino acids. In DNA, the CDR3 is TGCAGCGTCCTAAACAGCGGGGGGTCCTCGCGCAATGAGCAGTTCTTC. Its protein product is CSVLNSGGSSRNEQFF.

This clonotype occurred a few times. One junction end does not reproduce the germline sequence, and a read error may be involved. V usage is TRBV7-7 and J usage is TRBJ2-5; 8 nucleotides agree with TRBD1. Germline V gene data show CDR1 as SSHAT and CDR2 as FNYEAQ (reference sequence). The CDR3 is 14 amino acids. CDR3 DNA: TGTGCTAGCAGCCCGATCAGGGGGCTGGAGACCCAGTACTTC. This translates into CASSPIRGLETQYF.

This chain joins TRBV20-1 and TRBJ1-2; 8 bases agree with TRBD1. The CDR3 runs to 13 residues. Unmatched junction bases numbered 4, after V lost 5 bases and J lost 2 bases. Germline lookup yields CDR1 DFQATT and CDR2 SNEGSKA (reference sequence). CDR3 nucleotide sequence: TGCAGTGCTGAGGACAGGGAGAACTATGGCTACACCTTC. Translating gives CSAEDRENYGYTF.

The rearrangement uses TRBV7-2 and TRBJ2-1, with D unclear. Germline V gene lookup returns CDR1 SGHTA and CDR2 FQGNSA. Trimming removed 7 bases from V and 7 bases from J, with 14 bases in between. CDR3 size: 13 residues. CDR3: CASTWVRENEQFF. The CDR3, as DNA: TGTGCCAGCACATGGGTCAGAGAGAATGAGCAGTTCTTC.

V gene TRBV9 combines with J gene TRBJ1-1; maybe TRBD1 (5 bases). The CDR3 covers 13 residues. The V gene's germline CDR1 is SGDLS and CDR2 YYNGEE. Trimming cost V 0 bases and J 5 bases, with 8 bases left between them. The CDR3 loop is CASSVEGETEAFF. CDR3 nucleotides: TGTGCCAGCAGCGTAGAAGGGGAGACTGAAGCTTTCTTT.

There are a few counts of this clonotype. The rearrangement uses TRBV6-6 and TRBJ1-2; D unclear. Germline V gene lookup returns CDR1 MNHNY and CDR2 SVGAGI (reference sequence). V was shortened by 7 bases and J by 7 bases, with 4 bases between the two germline ends. The CDR3 spans 9 residues. In DNA form, the CDR3 reads TGTGCCAGCACTCCTGGCTACACCTTC. Its protein is CASTPGYTF.

J is TRBJ2-5 and V is TRBV5-1; D is possibly TRBD1 (6 bases). The CDR3 runs 15 residues. Deletions cut 3 bases from V and 5 bases from J, with 17 bases between. The germline V gene has CDR1 SGHRS and CDR2 YFSETQ. CDR3 sequence: CASSSGQGLGETQYF. The CDR3 nucleotides read TGCGCCAGCAGCTCGGGGCAGGGGCTTGGTGAGACCCAGTACTTC. Full variable domain (outside the CDR3, taken from reference TRBV5-1 and TRBJ2-5): KAGVTQTPRYLIKTRGQQVTLSCSPISGHRSVSWYQQTPGQGLQFLFEYFSETQRNKGNFPGRFSGRQFSNSRSEMNVSTLELGDSALYLCASSSGQGLGETQYFGPGTRLLVL.

The chain has TRBV20-1 and TRBJ2-1; TRBD2 matches at 7 bases. V shed 6 bases and J 3 bases; nucleotides not matched to a gene: 8. Germline values: CDR1 DFQATT, CDR2 SNEGSKA (reference sequence). CDR3 length: 14 residues. The CDR3 DNA sequence: TGCAGTGCCATGCTAGCGGCCGGCTACAATGAGCAGTTCTTC. Amino acid sequence: CSAMLAAGYNEQFF.

In this sample, this clonotype turned up a few times. The chain recombines TRBV20-1 with TRBJ1-5; D unresolved. The V end was cut by 5 bases, the J end by 1 base, with 12 bases between. Germline CDR1 is DFQATT and CDR2 is SNEGSKA (reference sequence). The CDR3 is 14 amino acids. Written as DNA, the CDR3 is TGCAGTGCTCGCGGGAGGACGAGCAATCAGCCCCAGCATTTT. Its protein is CSARGRTSNQPQHF.

The J gene is TRBJ2-3, the V gene TRBV29-1; D call uncertain. Looked up from germline, CDR1 is SQVTM and CDR2 is ANQGSEA. V dropped 4 bases and J dropped 0 bases, with 5 bases sitting between them. The CDR3 extends over 12 amino acids. The CDR3 loop is CSVVRSTDTQYF. The CDR3 region has the DNA TGCAGCGTTGTACGGAGCACAGATACGCAGTATTTT.

In its sample, this clonotype was seen a few times. The chain has TRBV7-9 and TRBJ2-7; 9 bases align to TRBD1. Germline assignment: CDR1 SEHNR and CDR2 FQNEAQ (reference sequence). The CDR3 runs 14 residues. The V and J ends lost 0 bases and 3 bases, in that order; junction bases with no gene match: 0. CDR3 sequence reads: CASSLAGQGYEQYF. As DNA, the CDR3 is TGTGCCAGCAGCTTAGCGGGACAGGGCTACGAGCAGTACTTC.